The text below deals with one T cell receptor (beta chain). The clone's antigen remains unknown. The input lacks base qualities; no much larger clone sits a single base away. The data stem from a study of siplizumab effects on memory and regulatory T cells (dated by TCRdb to about 2019). For the study in its entirety: The study looked at the effect of siplizumab, an anti-CD2 antibody, on alloreactive T-cell subsets in allogeneic mixed lymphocyte reactions made from human PBMCs.

CDR1 and CDR2 were assigned from the germline V gene (reference sequence) as MNHNY and SVGAGI. The CDR3 runs 11 amino acids, cysteine and phenylalanine included. The CDR3 DNA has 33 bases and is translated from base 1. After removal of 5 bases from V and 7 bases from J, the junction retains 1 base not matched to a gene. The library was built by means of the immunoSEQ multiplex PCR assay. The deep sequencing platform assayed roughly 10^5 TCR templates per sample. Genomic DNA extracted from sorted T cells was used for TCRbeta CDR3 sequencing. The paper's processing steps were these. The R programming language was used for clonal analysis of the TCRbeta CDR3 data. Alloreactive CD4+ and CD8+ clones were defined by comparing unstimulated samples with post-reaction CFSE-low samples. Regulatory or non-regulatory origin of alloreactive CD4+ clones was assigned by matching sequences to the sorted unstimulated Treg and non-Treg repertoires. TCRdb took over this immuneACCESS table, retaining in-frame rearrangements with V and J assigned. Such tables are incomplete; in checked studies, under half of the missing clones stem from an unresolved V gene, and the remainder is unexplained. The D gene and trimming were derived from the DNA, and the V and J assignments and clone size from that table. This sample holds around 83,000 clones; more than 80% were observed only once. Of the sample, about 16% is held by the ten largest clones.

Broad study findings and their caveats: A naive or memory phenotype could not be assigned to roughly 80-97% of proliferating CD4+ or CD8+ clones. Greater diversity appeared to be present in unstimulated naive T cells than in memory T cells, and a substantial contribution to the alloresponse seemed to be made by naive cells. No functional confirmation was obtained for the suppressive function of proliferating Tregs from siplizumab cultures. Siplizumab significantly lowered the cumulative frequency of alloreactive sequences that could be traced to unstimulated CD4+ memory T cells. Of the alloreactive CD4+ clones that could be mapped, the Treg-derived share averaged roughly 73% with siplizumab compared with 25% to 30% in control reactions. Because sequences at frequencies below about 10^-5 were poorly captured, only a minor fraction of alloreactive clones could be mapped back to unstimulated subsets.

TCRbeta CDR3 sequencing was performed on sorted unstimulated T cells and on proliferating T cells recovered from mixed lymphocyte reactions. Fresh whole blood from approximately ten HLA-typed healthy donors was used to isolate PBMCs. What was sequenced was CD4+ T cells sorted from blood. The source is a human donor in good health. The chain uses TRBV6-6 and TRBJ1-2, and TRBD1 aligns with 7 junction nucleotides. This receptor carries the CDR3 CASSHRGGYTF. The bases read TGTGCCAGCAGTCACAGGGGTGGCTACACCTTC.